This T cell receptor beta chain was identified during a study of blood T cell repertoires in COVID-19. Trimming took 7 bases from V and 8 from J, leaving 14 bases between them. Germline CDR1 reads DFQATT; CDR2 reads SNEGSKA (reference sequence). The CDR3 runs to 11 residues. The data were produced by immunoSEQ multiplex PCR, yet TCRdb's version contains in-frame clones alone and is incomplete. Here the sample spans approximately 390,000 clones, about 87% being singletons. This sequence was found in a woman between 45 and 65 years old who had recovered from COVID-19. The V and J genes are TRBV20-1 and TRBJ1-2; D is undetermined. Source material: PBMCs or T cells enriched from blood (not recorded which). CDR3 in amino acids: CSVASGVGYTF. As DNA, the CDR3 is TGCAGTGTCGCGTCCGGGGTAGGCTACACCTTC.